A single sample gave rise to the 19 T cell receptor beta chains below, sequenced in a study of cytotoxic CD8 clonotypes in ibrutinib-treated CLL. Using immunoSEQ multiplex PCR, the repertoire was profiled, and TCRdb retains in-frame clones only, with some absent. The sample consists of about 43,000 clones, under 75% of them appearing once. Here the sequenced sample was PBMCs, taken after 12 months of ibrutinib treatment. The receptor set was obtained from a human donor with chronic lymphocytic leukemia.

CDR3: CASSQTGAQPQHF. The CDR3 DNA sequence: TGCGCCAGCAGCCAAACAGGGGCCCAGCCCCAGCATTTT. V usage is TRBV4-1 and J usage is TRBJ1-5; TRBD1 matches 7 bases. Germline CDR1 is MGHRA and CDR2 is YSYEKL. This CDR3 has 13 residues. Trimming at V came to 2 bases and at J to 7 bases, leaving 2 bases not matched to a gene.

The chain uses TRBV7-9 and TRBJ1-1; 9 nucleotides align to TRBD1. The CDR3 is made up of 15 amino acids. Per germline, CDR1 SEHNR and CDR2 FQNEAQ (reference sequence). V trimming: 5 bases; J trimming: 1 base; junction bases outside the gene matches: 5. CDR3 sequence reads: CASSPTGGWNTEAFF. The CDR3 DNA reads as TGTGCCAGCAGCCCCACAGGGGGCTGGAACACTGAAGCTTTCTTT. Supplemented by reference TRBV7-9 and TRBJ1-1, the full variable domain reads DTGVSQNPRHKITKRGQNVTFRCDPISEHNRLYWYRQTLGQGPEFLTYFQNEAQLEKSRLLSDRFSAERPKGSFSTLEIQRTEQGDSAMYLCASSPTGGWNTEAFFGQGTRLTVV.

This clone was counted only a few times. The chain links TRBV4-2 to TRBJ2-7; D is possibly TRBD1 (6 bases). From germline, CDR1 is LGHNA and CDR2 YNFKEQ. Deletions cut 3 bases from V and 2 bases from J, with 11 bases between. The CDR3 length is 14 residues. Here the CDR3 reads CASSHPGQTYEQYF. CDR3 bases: TGTGCCAGCAGCCACCCGGGACAAACCTACGAGCAGTACTTC.

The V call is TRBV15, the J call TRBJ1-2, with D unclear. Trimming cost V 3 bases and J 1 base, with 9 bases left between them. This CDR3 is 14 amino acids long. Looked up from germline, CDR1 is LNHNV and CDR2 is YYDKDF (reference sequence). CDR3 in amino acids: CATSSPTSNYGYTF. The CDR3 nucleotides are TGTGCCACCAGCAGCCCTACAAGTAACTATGGCTACACCTTC.

CDR3 residues: CASSPGYNSPLHF. CDR3 coding DNA: TGTGCCAGCAGCCCGGGCTATAATTCACCCCTCCACTTT. V and J are TRBV5-8 and TRBJ1-6; no clear D gene. The CDR3 length is 13 residues. Germline V gene sequence: CDR1 SGHTS, CDR2 YDEGEE. V was shortened by 4 bases and J by 3 bases, with 5 bases between the two germline ends.

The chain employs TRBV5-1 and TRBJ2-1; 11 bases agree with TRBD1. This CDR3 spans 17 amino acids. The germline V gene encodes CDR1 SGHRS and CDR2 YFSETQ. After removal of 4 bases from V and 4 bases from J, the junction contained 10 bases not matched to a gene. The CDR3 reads CASSRNTGDRGYNEQFF. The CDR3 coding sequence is TGCGCCAGCAGCCGAAATACAGGGGACAGGGGGTACAATGAGCAGTTCTTC.

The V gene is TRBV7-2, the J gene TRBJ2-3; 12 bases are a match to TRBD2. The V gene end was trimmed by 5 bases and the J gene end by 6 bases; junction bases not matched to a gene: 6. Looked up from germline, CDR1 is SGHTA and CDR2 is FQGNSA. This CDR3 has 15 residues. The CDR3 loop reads CASSRLAGVSDTQYF. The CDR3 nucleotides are TGTGCCAGCAGCAGACTAGCGGGGGTTTCCGATACGCAGTATTTT. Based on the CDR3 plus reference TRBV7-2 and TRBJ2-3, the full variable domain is GAGVSQSPSNKVTEKGKDVELRCDPISGHTALYWYRQSLGQGLEFLIYFQGNSAPDKSGLPSDRFSAERTGGSVSTLTIQRTQQEDSAVYLCASSRLAGVSDTQYFGPGTRLTVL.

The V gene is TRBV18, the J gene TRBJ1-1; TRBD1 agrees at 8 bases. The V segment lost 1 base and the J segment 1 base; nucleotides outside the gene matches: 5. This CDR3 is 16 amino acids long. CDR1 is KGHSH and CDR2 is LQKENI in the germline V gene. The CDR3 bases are TGTGCCAGCTCACCACACCGCCAGGGGGCGAACACTGAAGCTTTCTTT. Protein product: CASSPHRQGANTEAFF.

CDR3 DNA: TGTGCCAGCAGTGAATGGGGCGACAGGGGACGGGGCCAAGAGACCCAGTACTTC. This codes for CASSEWGDRGRGQETQYF. The chain combines TRBV25-1 with TRBJ2-5, with 8 bases matching TRBD1. Trimming removed 1 base from V and 1 base from J; junction bases left unmatched: 11. Germline assignment: CDR1 MGHDK and CDR2 SYGVNS. The CDR3 loop spans 18 amino acids.

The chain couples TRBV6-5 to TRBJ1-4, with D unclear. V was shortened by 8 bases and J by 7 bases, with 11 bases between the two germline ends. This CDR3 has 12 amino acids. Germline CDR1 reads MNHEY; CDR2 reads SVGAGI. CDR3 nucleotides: TGTGCCAGCTCGAGGGAGGGTGAAAAACTGTTTTTT. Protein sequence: CASSREGEKLFF.

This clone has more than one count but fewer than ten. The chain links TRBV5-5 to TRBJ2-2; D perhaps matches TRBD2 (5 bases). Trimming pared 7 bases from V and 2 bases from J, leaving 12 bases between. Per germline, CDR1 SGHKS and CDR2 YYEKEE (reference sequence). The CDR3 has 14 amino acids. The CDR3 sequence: CASGPGINTGELFF. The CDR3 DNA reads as TGTGCCAGCGGGCCGGGAATTAACACCGGGGAGCTGTTTTTT.

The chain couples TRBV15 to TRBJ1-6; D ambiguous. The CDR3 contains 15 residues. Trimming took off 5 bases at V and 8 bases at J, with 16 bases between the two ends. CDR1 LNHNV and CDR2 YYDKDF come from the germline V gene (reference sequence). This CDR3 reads CATSAVGLGDSPLHF. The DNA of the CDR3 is TGTGCCACCAGCGCGGTGGGGTTGGGCGATTCACCCCTCCACTTT. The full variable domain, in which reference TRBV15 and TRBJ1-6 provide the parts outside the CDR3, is DAMVIQNPRYQVTQFGKPVTLSCSQTLNHNVMYWYQQKSSQAPKLLFHYYDKDFNNEADTPDNFQSRRPNTSFCFLDIRSPGLGDTAMYLCATSAVGLGDSPLHFGNGTRLTVT.

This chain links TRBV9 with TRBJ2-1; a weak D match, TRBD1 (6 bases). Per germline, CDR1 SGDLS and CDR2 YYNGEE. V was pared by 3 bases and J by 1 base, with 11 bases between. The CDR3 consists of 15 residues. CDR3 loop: CASSDPRGSYNEQFF. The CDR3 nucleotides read TGTGCCAGCAGCGACCCCAGGGGATCCTACAATGAGCAGTTCTTC.

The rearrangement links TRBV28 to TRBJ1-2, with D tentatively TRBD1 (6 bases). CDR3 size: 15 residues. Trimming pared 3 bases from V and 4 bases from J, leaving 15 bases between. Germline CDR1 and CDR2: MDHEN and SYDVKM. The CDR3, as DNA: TGTGCCAGCAGTTTTCGTGGAGGGGGGGTCTATGGCTACACCTTC. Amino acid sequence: CASSFRGGGVYGYTF.

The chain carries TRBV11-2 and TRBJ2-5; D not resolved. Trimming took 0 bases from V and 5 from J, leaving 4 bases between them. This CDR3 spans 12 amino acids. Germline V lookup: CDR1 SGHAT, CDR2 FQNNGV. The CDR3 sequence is CASSLDLETQYF. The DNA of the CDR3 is TGTGCCAGCAGCTTAGATTTGGAGACCCAGTACTTC.

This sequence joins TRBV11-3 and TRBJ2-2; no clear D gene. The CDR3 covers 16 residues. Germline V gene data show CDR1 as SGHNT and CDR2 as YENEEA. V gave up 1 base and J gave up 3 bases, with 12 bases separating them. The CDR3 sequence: CASSLVDGTYTGELFF. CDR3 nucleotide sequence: TGTGCCAGCAGCTTAGTAGATGGTACCTACACCGGGGAGCTGTTTTTT.

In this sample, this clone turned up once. The chain's CDR3 is CASSILAGITDTQYF. The CDR3 bases are TGTGCCAGTAGTATACTAGCGGGGATCACAGATACGCAGTATTTT. The V gene is TRBV19, the J gene TRBJ2-3; 9 nucleotides align to TRBD2. Trimming removed 2 bases from V and 2 bases from J; junction bases left unmatched: 2. The germline V gene encodes CDR1 LNHDA and CDR2 SQIVND (reference sequence). The CDR3 is 15 residues long.

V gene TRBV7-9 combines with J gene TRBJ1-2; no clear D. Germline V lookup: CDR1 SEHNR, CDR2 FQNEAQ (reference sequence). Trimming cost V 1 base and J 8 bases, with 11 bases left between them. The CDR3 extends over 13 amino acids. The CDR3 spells CASSLGPNGGYTF. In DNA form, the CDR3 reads TGTGCCAGCAGCTTAGGACCAAACGGAGGCTACACCTTC.

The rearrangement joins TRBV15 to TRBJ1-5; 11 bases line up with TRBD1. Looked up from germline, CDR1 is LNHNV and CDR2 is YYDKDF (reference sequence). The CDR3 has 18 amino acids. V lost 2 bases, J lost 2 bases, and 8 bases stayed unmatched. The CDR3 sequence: CATSRKGQGDYGNQPQHF. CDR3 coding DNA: TGTGCCACCAGCAGAAAGGGACAGGGGGATTATGGCAATCAGCCCCAGCATTTT.